This T cell receptor (beta chain) was profiled in a study of T-cell reconstitution after alpha-beta-depleted transplantation in children. A TCRbeta library incorporating unique molecular identifiers was prepared. TCRdb re-derived calls from the PCR reads in MiXCR, one entry per CDR3 protein. Among fewer than 700,000 distinct CDR3 sequences listed, more than 20% were seen once. This clonotype was counted between two and nine times. The target antigen is unknown. The V end was cut by 3 bases, the J end by 11 bases, with 10 bases between. The germline gives CDR1 DFQATT, CDR2 SNEGSKA (reference sequence). The CDR3 runs to 10 residues. General study points: There were some patients whose high TCRbeta diversity at day 60 came from surviving recipient T cells and thymic progenitors.

The chain links TRBV20-1 to TRBJ2-5; no clear D gene. The clonotype originates from a boy younger than two who had a stem cell transplant for acute myeloid leukemia, so the T cells may come from the graft donor. The sample in question was PBMCs, mostly from graft donor cells, obtained 360 days after TCRalphabeta/CD19-depleted stem cell transplant. DNA of the CDR3: TGCAGTGCTAGCGCCGAGCGACAGTACTTC. Its protein is CSASAERQYF.